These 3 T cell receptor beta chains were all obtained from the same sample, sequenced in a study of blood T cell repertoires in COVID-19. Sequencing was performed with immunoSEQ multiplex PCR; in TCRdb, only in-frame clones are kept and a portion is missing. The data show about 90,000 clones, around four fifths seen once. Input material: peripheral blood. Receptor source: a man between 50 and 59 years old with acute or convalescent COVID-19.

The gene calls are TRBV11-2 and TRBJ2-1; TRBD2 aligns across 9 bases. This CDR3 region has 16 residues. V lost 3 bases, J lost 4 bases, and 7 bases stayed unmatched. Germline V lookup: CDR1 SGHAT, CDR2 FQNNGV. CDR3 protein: CASSLVAGAIYNEQFF. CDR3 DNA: TGTGCCAGCAGCTTGGTAGCGGGGGCCATATACAATGAGCAGTTCTTC.

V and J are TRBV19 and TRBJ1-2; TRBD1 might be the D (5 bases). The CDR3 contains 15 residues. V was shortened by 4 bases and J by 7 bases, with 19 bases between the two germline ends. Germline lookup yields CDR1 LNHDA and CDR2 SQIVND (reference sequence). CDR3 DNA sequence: TGTGCCAGTAGTACTTCCGAGGCAGGGTCGGTTGGCTACACCTTC. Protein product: CASSTSEAGSVGYTF. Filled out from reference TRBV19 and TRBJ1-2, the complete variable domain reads DGGITQSPKYLFRKEGQNVTLSCEQNLNHDAMYWYRQDPGQGLRLIYYSQIVNDFQKGDIAEGYSVSREKKESFPLTVTSAQKNPTAFYLCASSTSEAGSVGYTFGSGTRLTVV.

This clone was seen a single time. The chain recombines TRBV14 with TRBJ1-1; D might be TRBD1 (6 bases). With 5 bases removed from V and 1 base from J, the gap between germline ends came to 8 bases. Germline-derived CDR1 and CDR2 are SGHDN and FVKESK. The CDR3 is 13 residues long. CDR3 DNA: TGTGCCAGCAGCTGGGGACAGAACACTGAAGCTTTCTTT. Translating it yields CASSWGQNTEAFF.